This paragraph reports one TCR beta chain. This clonotype came up a few times. No antigen is known for it. The sample holds no much larger clone one base away, and base qualities are not on file. The germline V gene sets CDR1 to SGHTA and CDR2 to FQGNSA. CDR3 length: 15 amino acids, cysteine to phenylalanine. Only the CDR3 portion is preserved as DNA: 45 bases, with reading frame beginning at the first base. Compared with germline, V lacks 5 bases and J lacks 3 bases; bases without a gene match: 7. The entry originates in a study of blood T cells in healthy people across ages (dated by TCRdb to about 2015). About the full investigation: In model experiments, template switching captured roughly one uniquely barcoded TCR beta cDNA molecule for every two T cells. To track age-related changes in TCR beta repertoire diversity, the study relied on deep sequencing normalized with unique cDNA molecular identifiers. The donors were split into four age groups: young (average 16 years), middle-aged (more than 35), aged (around 67) and long-lived (approximately 80). To avoid experimental bias, donors of different ages were randomly spread across the sequencing lanes. For two donors (one aged 18 to 30 and one aged 80 or older), the study analyzed two additional independent replicas of 1 million unique cDNA reads from the same blood draw. General study outcomes and caveats: Estimates of total diversity based on one million sequenced T cells were regarded as lower bounds and as underestimates. Compared with the aged group, the long-lived group had more naive CD4+ T cells, fewer expanded clones and increased TCR diversity, a pattern suggesting age selection. Donor CMV infection status was unknown, potentially confounding age-related changes in expanded clonotypes. Since profiling was done on bulk unsorted PBMCs, naive and antigen-experienced compartments could not be conclusively compared. There was a strong correlation between observed TCR beta diversity and the percentage of naive T cells measured by flow cytometry. Observed TCR beta diversity per million T cells fell roughly linearly with age, and a significant reduction was already apparent by age around 39.

Libraries were made using 5' RACE. The sequencer was an Illumina HiSeq 2500. A second PCR of roughly 7 to 12 cycles was run with a J-beta primer mix and a sample-barcoded 5' primer. Each TCR beta cDNA molecule received a unique molecular identifier from a template-switch 5' adaptor carrying 12 random nucleotides. Each sample yielded at least 3 million CDR3-containing paired-end reads. First-strand cDNA was synthesized from all RNA with the Mint cDNA synthesis kit, primed by a TRBC-specific oligonucleotide. Following uracil-DNA glycosylase treatment, a first 18-cycle PCR with universal primers M1SS and BC2_uni_R was performed on all cDNA. The study's processing was this. Normalization of each sample was performed by random selection of 1 million high-quality reads, each carrying a distinct molecular identifier. Reads sharing molecular identifiers were discarded rather than binned into consensus sequences. MiTCR, set to a Q25 quality threshold and the strictest error-elimination algorithm, was used for CDR3 identification, clonotype clustering and error correction. A nonparametric unseen species model using Euler transformation provided a lower-bound estimate of total TCR beta diversity. TCRdb ran its own pipeline on the public reads, namely fastp trimming at Q25 and MiXCR clone calling, and kept in-frame beta chains. When rows share a CDR3 protein, they turn into one entry using the most common DNA and genes. In this record, the V and J calls reflect TCRdb's handling and not the investigators' own analysis. The sample profile shows some 700,000 distinct CDR3 sequences; approximately 22% of them were found once. The top ten hold roughly a fifth of the sample.

Systemically healthy Caucasian individuals from Russia, 35 to 50 in total and aged about 6 to 90 years, were included as donors. Each donor gave approximately 9.3 milliliters of peripheral blood, collected into EDTA-treated Vacutainer tubes. PBMCs were isolated by Ficoll-Paque density-gradient centrifugation, with at least 7 million obtained per sample. Trizol reagent was used to extract total RNA from the PBMCs, yielding at least 5.5 micrograms per sample. The percentages of naive CD45RAhigh/CD27high T cells were determined by flow cytometry on a PBMC aliquot from every donor. Sequences were obtained from blood. The sequence is built from TRBV7-2 and TRBJ2-1, and 7 bases in between align with TRBD2. The clonotype comes from a man aged 65 to 79 in good health. CDR3 protein: CASSPQAGLYNEQFF. At the DNA level, the sequence is TGTGCCAGCAGCCCACAAGCGGGACTCTACAATGAGCAGTTCTTC.